These 14 T cell receptor beta chains share one sample of origin, sequenced in a study of blood T cells in healthy people across ages. A second roughly 6 to 11 cycle PCR used barcoded and J-beta primers. MiXCR was run by TCRdb on the 5' RACE reads, yielding one entry per CDR3 protein. The sample yields more than 1,000,000 distinct CDR3 sequences, around 25% seen once. The same specimen was also included in a second study, on T cells of mothers and their children.

Sequences were obtained from blood. Source of these receptors: a girl aged 2 to 10 in good health.

This clonotype was detected once. The junction does not match germline at one end; this may be a read error. The gene calls are TRBV25-1 and TRBJ1-5; no clear D. Germline CDR1 is MGHDK and CDR2 is SYGVNS. The CDR3 loop spans 14 amino acids. CDR3 coding DNA: TGTGCCAGCAGTGAATTCAGCCTTAATCGGCCCCAGCATTTT. Translating gives CASSEFSLNRPQHF.

There are a few counts of this clonotype. The chain couples TRBV7-9 to TRBJ2-5, with D unclear. Per germline, CDR1 SEHNR and CDR2 FQNEAQ (reference sequence). V lost 8 bases, J lost 5 bases, and 15 bases lay in between. The CDR3 contains 13 residues. CDR3 in amino acids: CASLAFAVETQYF. The CDR3 nucleotides are TGTGCCAGCCTGGCTTTCGCTGTGGAGACCCAGTACTTC.

A few counts support this clonotype. This chain joins TRBV7-6 and TRBJ2-7, with TRBD2 matching over 8 bases. The CDR3 totals 14 residues. CDR1 SGHVS and CDR2 FNYEAQ come from the germline V gene. V shed 5 bases and J 3 bases; nucleotides not matched to a gene: 6. The CDR3 loop is CASSLREADYEQYF. The CDR3 DNA is TGTGCCAGCAGCCTGCGGGAGGCCGACTACGAGCAGTACTTC.

V gene TRBV20-1 combines with J gene TRBJ2-1, with D possibly matching TRBD2 (5 bases). CDR1 and CDR2 (germline): DFQATT, SNEGSKA (reference sequence). Trimming removed 8 bases at V and 2 bases at J, with 10 bases between. The CDR3 runs 12 residues. CDR3 region: CSPSGAYNEQFF. The CDR3 DNA reads TGCAGTCCGAGCGGCGCCTACAATGAGCAGTTCTTC.

This clonotype was seen a few times. This rearrangement joins TRBV5-1 to TRBJ1-1; D call uncertain. The V and J ends lost 0 bases and 6 bases respectively, with 9 bases between them. The CDR3 is made up of 13 amino acids. The V gene's germline CDR1 is SGHRS and CDR2 YFSETQ. This CDR3 is CASSLAGYAEAFF. The CDR3, as DNA: TGCGCCAGCAGCTTGGCCGGCTATGCTGAAGCTTTCTTT.

V is TRBV4-3 and J is TRBJ2-5, with D possibly being TRBD2 (6 bases). V was clipped by 1 base and J by 7 bases, with 25 bases between them. The CDR3 extends over 18 amino acids. The germline gives CDR1 LGHNA, CDR2 YSLEER. The CDR3 nucleotides read TGCGCCAGCAGCCAAGGTCTGCGGGGAGATAGCTCCGCAGGGACCCAGTACTTC. Translation: CASSQGLRGDSSAGTQYF.

This clonotype was counted a few times. The chain is built from TRBV12-3 or TRBV12-4 and TRBJ2-4, with 10 bases lining up with TRBD1. This CDR3 region has 14 residues. J lost 8 bases, V lost 5 bases, and 6 bases had no gene match. The CDR3 sequence is CASSRTGGSYIQYF. The CDR3 DNA is TGTGCCAGCAGTCGGACAGGGGGTTCGTACATTCAGTACTTC.

CDR3 bases: TGCGCCAGCAGCCAAGATGGTGGAGGAGTCGGCAATGAGCAGTTCTTC. Residues: CASSQDGGGVGNEQFF. The chain recombines TRBV4-3 with TRBJ2-1; TRBD2 might be the D (5 bases). The CDR3 consists of 16 residues. Per germline, CDR1 LGHNA and CDR2 YSLEER. Trimming pared 0 bases from V and 6 bases from J, leaving 15 bases between.

This clonotype appeared a few times. The V and J genes are TRBV4-3 and TRBJ2-5, with a possible D match to TRBD2 (5 bases). The CDR3 is 14 amino acids. Germline lookup yields CDR1 LGHNA and CDR2 YSLEER. V was trimmed by 1 base and J by 11 bases, leaving 17 bases between them. In nucleotides, the CDR3 is TGCGCCAGCAGCCAAGCTATTGAGGGATACAAGCAGTACTTC. Its protein is CASSQAIEGYKQYF.

This clonotype turned up a few times. The rearrangement uses TRBV24-1 and TRBJ2-6; perhaps TRBD1 as D (5 bases). CDR3 length: 15 amino acids. V lost 9 bases, J lost 0 bases, and 11 bases lay in between. Germline V lookup: CDR1 KGHDR, CDR2 SFDVKD. The CDR3 region has the DNA TGTGCCACCGCGGACACTCGCTCTGGGGCCAACGTCCTGACTTTC. Its translation: CATADTRSGANVLTF.

This clonotype has a handful of counts. The chain recombines TRBV7-3 with TRBJ1-1; the D is unclear. This CDR3 spans 13 amino acids. Trimming shortened V by 4 bases and J by 10 bases, and 16 bases separated the two germline ends. Per the germline V gene, CDR1 is SGHTA and CDR2 is FQGTGA. The CDR3 nucleotides are TGTGCCAGCAGCTCCTCAGGATGGTCAGGAGCTTTCTTT. Its translation: CASSSSGWSGAFF. The variable domain in full, completed from reference TRBV7-3 and TRBJ1-1, reads GAGVSQTPSNKVTEKGKYVELRCDPISGHTALYWYRQSLGQGPEFLIYFQGTGAADDSGLPNDRFFAVRPEGSVSTLKIQRTERGDSAVYLCASSSSGWSGAFFGQGTRLTVV.

This chain connects TRBV30 to TRBJ2-3; D not certain. Germline CDR1 reads GTSNPN; CDR2 reads SVGIG (reference sequence). The CDR3 runs 13 residues. V was shortened by 0 bases and J by 3 bases, with 7 bases between the two germline ends. CDR3 loop: CAWSVLGTDTQYF. In nucleotides, the CDR3 is TGTGCCTGGAGTGTACTCGGAACAGATACGCAGTATTTT.

The rearrangement links TRBV12-3 or TRBV12-4 to TRBJ1-5; perhaps TRBD1 as D (5 bases). Trimming stripped 3 bases from V and 5 bases from J, with 11 bases between. This CDR3 has 14 residues. The CDR3 protein is CASSFHLRDQPQHF. The DNA for the CDR3 is TGTGCCAGCAGTTTTCACCTCAGGGATCAGCCCCAGCATTTT.

As to this clonotype: The junction differs from germline at one of its ends, possibly a read error. The gene calls are TRBV29-1 and TRBJ1-1; no reliable D call. This CDR3 has 10 amino acids. The V gene's germline CDR1 is SQVTM and CDR2 ANQGSEA. This CDR3 is CSVFEGRPIF. The CDR3 bases are TGCAGCGTGTTTGAGGGTCGGCCTATCTTT.